This T cell receptor beta chain was sequenced during a study of human T cells and chemical hapten exposure. Turning to the study itself: Patients were mainly female, each with alopecia areata, totalis or universalis.

One entry per CDR3 protein results from TCRdb running MiXCR on the RACE reads. The table lists over 70,000 distinct CDR3 sequences, around 15% of them singletons, with 4.6% in the top ten. This clonotype has a count of ten or more. Germline trimming cut 4 bases from V and 8 bases from J; bases unmatched to any gene: 6. Germline CDR1 is SNHLY and CDR2 is FYNNEI. There are 14 residues in the CDR3. The time point: pre-sensitization, week 0. As for treatment: therapeutic diphenylcyclopropenone sensitization with weekly scalp DPC. This specimen consisted of whole blood, obtained in connection with sensitization to the hapten diphenylcyclopropenone (DPC). The chain couples TRBV2 to TRBJ2-1; 9 nucleotides match TRBD2. This sequence was found in a woman aged 50 to 60 with alopecia areata. Some clones in this sample may be carry-over from other donors' samples. The CDR3 nucleotides are TGTGCCAGCAGTGTTATGCGGGAGGGACATGAGCAGTTCTTC. It codes for CASSVMREGHEQFF. The variable domain in full, completed from reference TRBV2 and TRBJ2-1, reads EPEVTQTPSHQVTQMGQEVILRCVPISNHLYFYWYRQILGQKVEFLVSFYNNEISEKSEIFDDQFSVERPDGSNFTLKIRSTKLEDSAMYFCASSVMREGHEQFFGPGTRLTVL.